The clone carrying this T cell receptor beta chain was seen only a few times. The antigen is undetermined. Germline CDR1 is SNHLY and CDR2 is FYNNEI. V lost 3 bases and J lost 12, with 18 bases in between. CDR3 length: 14 amino acids. The record originates from a study of response to subunit inactivated influenza vaccine. Findings and limits, study-wide: The authors proposed limited new T cell recruitment per seasonal influenza vaccination.

Each CDR3 protein is one row after TCRdb ran MiXCR on the RT-PCR reads. The table has more than 450,000 distinct CDR3 sequences, approximately 12% seen once. The clonotype originates from a man aged 45-60 years who received an inactivated influenza vaccine. J is TRBJ2-1 and V is TRBV2; D tentatively fits TRBD1 or TRBD2 (7 bases each). Specimen: PBMCs from blood, collected on the day of vaccination. DNA of the CDR3: TGTGCCAGCAGTGAGGGGAGGGGGCGGCGAGTGCAGTTCTTC. As protein: CASSEGRGRRVQFF.